This T cell receptor beta chain was documented in a study of blood T cell repertoires in COVID-19. On the study more broadly: COVID-19 samples collected from the United States, Italy and Spain covered acute and convalescent phases. T cells, B-cell-depleted T cells, or PBMCs provided the cDNA or gDNA that served as material.

CDR3 length: 16 amino acids. Per the germline V gene, CDR1 is WSHSY and CDR2 is SAAADI. The V and J ends lost 5 bases and 2 bases, in that order; junction bases with no gene match: 7. Original processing methods: Cell counts per sample came from amplifying reference gene primers. TCRdb's copy holds only in-frame clones and misses some; the assay was immunoSEQ multiplex PCR. D and trimming come from the DNA, and the V and J calls and clone size come from that table. The table shows 55,000 to 65,000 clones, with 87% occurring only once. This clone was picked up one time. The sample was peripheral blood. The chain is built from TRBV10-2 and TRBJ2-2, with 8 bases that match TRBD1. The receptor was isolated from a human donor with acute or convalescent COVID-19. The donor label of this sample is uncertain. The CDR3 DNA follows: TGCGCCAGCAGTACGTCACAGGGGGTTAACACCGGGGAGCTGTTTTTT. Its protein is CASSTSQGVNTGELFF.